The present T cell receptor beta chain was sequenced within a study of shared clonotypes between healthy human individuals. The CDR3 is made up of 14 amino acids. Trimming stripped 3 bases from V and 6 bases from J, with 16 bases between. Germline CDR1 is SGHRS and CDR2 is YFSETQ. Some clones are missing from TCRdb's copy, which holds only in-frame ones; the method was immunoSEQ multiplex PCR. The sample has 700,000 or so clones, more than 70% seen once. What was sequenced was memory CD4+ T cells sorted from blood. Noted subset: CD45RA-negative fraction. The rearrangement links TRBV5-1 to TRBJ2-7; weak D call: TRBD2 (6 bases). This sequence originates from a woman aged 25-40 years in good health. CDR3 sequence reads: CASSWDFGGGEQYF. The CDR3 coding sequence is TGCGCCAGCAGCTGGGACTTTGGAGGCGGCGAGCAGTACTTC.